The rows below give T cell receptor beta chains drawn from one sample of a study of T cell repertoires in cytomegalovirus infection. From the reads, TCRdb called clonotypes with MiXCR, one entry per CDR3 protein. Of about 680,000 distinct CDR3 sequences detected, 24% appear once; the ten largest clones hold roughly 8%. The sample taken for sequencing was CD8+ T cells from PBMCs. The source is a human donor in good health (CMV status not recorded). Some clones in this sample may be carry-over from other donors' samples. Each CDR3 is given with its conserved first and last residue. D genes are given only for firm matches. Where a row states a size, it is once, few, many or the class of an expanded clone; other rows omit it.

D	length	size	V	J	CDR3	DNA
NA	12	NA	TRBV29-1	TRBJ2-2	CSVEWGPGELFF	TGTAGCGTTGAATGGGGTCCCGGGGAGCTGTTTTTT
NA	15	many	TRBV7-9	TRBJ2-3	CASSPVGWDTDTQYF	TGTGCCAGCAGCCCCGTCGGTTGGGACACAGATACGCAGTATTTT
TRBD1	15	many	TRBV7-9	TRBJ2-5	CASSQGTERQETQYF	TGTGCCAGCAGCCAAGGGACAGAACGGCAAGAGACCCAGTACTTC
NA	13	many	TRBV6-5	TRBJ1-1	CASSYIGKAEAFF	TGTGCCAGCAGTTACATAGGGAAGGCTGAAGCTTTCTTT
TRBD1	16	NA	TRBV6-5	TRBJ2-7	CASSDSGTATSYEQYF	TGTGCCAGCAGTGATTCCGGGACAGCGACCTCCTACGAGCAGTACTTC
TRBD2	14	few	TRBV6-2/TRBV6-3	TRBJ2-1	CASSYAGGGDEQFF	TGTGCCAGCAGTTACGCGGGGGGCGGCGATGAGCAGTTCTTC
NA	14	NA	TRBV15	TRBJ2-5	CATSRDNPQETQYF	TGTGCCACCAGCAGAGATAACCCCCAAGAGACCCAGTACTTC
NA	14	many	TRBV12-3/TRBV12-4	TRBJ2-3	CASSFRDNTDTQYF	TGTGCCAGCAGTTTCCGAGACAACACAGATACGCAGTATTTT
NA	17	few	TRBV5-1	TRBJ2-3	CASSLETRGHSSDTQYF	TGCGCCAGCAGCTTGGAGACGAGGGGCCATAGCTCAGATACGCAGTATTTT
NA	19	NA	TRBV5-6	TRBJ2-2	CASSFPDSLLTANTGELFF	TGTGCCAGCAGCTTCCCGGACTCCTTATTGACGGCGAACACCGGGGAGCTGTTTTTT
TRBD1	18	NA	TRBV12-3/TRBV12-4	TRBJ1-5	CASSPRDRVTLSNQPQHF	TGTGCCAGCAGTCCTAGGGACAGGGTTACTTTGAGCAATCAGCCCCAGCATTTT
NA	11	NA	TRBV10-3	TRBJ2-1	CAISVSGEQFF	TGTGCCATCAGTGTAAGCGGTGAGCAGTTCTTC
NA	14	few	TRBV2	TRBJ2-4	CASSDQISKNIQYF	TGTGCCAGCAGTGACCAGATATCCAAAAACATTCAGTACTTC
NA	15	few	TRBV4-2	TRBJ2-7	CASSQEGGQQYEQYF	TGTGCCAGCAGCCAAGAGGGCGGGCAGCAATACGAGCAGTACTTC
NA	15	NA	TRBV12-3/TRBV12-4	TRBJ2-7	CASSLGLAQTYEQYF	TGTGCCAGCAGTTTAGGGCTAGCGCAAACCTACGAGCAGTACTTC
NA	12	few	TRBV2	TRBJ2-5	CASTPRRETQYF	TGTGCCAGCACCCCGAGGAGGGAGACCCAGTACTTC
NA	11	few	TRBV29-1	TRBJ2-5	CSGEAGEGEYF	TGCAGCGGCGAAGCTGGAGAGGGGGAGTACTTC
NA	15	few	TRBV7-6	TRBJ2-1	CASSLEGGPWNEQFF	TGTGCCAGCAGCTTAGAAGGGGGACCTTGGAATGAGCAGTTCTTC
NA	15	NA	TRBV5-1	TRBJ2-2	CASSPRTRNTGELFF	TGCGCCAGCAGCCCCCGGACTCGGAACACCGGGGAGCTGTTTTTT
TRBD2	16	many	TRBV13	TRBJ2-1	CASSLPGGVLYNEQFF	TGTGCCAGCAGCTTACCCGGGGGGGTCCTCTACAATGAGCAGTTCTTC
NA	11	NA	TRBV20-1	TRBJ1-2	CSAAGAGGYTF	TGCAGTGCTGCAGGGGCGGGGGGCTACACCTTC
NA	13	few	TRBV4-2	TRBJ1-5	CASSQEGHQPQHF	TGTGCCAGCAGCCAAGAGGGGCATCAGCCCCAGCATTTT
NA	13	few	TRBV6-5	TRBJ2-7	CASSYGVLDEQYF	TGTGCCAGCAGTTATGGGGTTCTAGACGAGCAGTACTTC
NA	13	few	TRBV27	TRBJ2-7	CASSLSTLNPQYF	TGTGCCAGCAGTTTATCGACACTTAATCCGCAGTACTTC
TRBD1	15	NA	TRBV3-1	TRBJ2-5	CASSQESTGNKTQYF	TGTGCCAGCAGCCAAGAGTCGACAGGGAACAAGACCCAGTACTTC
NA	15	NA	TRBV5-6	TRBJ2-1	CASSQGGFTYNEQFF	TGTGCCAGCAGCCAAGGGGGATTCACCTACAATGAGCAGTTCTTC
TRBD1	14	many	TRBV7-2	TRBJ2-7	CASSWGGQGYEQYF	TGTGCCAGCAGCTGGGGCGGACAGGGCTACGAGCAGTACTTC
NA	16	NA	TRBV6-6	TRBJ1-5	CASTSSGADSNQPQHF	TGTGCCAGCACTTCCTCGGGGGCCGATAGCAATCAGCCCCAGCATTTT
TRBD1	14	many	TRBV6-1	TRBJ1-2	CASRPQGAGYGYTF	TGTGCCAGCAGACCCCAGGGGGCTGGCTATGGCTACACCTTC